The 16 T cell receptor beta chains below come from one sample, sequenced in a study of vaccination and CD4 T cells after COVID-19. These TCRs' antigens remain unknown. Treatment in this sample: roughly 10-day PBMC culture with coronavirus spike peptide pools or control peptides (ViraFEST assay). At the Johns Hopkins FTIC core, DNA taken from cultured CD4+ T cells was sequenced by way of the Oncomine TCR Beta short-read assay. From the PCR reads, TCRdb called clonotypes with MiXCR, one entry per CDR3 protein. The sample lists roughly 8,500 distinct CDR3 sequences, around 51% occurring once. The sequenced sample was CD4+ T cells from blood, cultured in vitro. The receptor source for this set is a human donor who had recovered from COVID-19.

The chain couples TRBV5-4 to TRBJ2-5; the D gene could be TRBD1 or TRBD2 (6 bases each). Germline V lookup: CDR1 SGHNT, CDR2 YYREEE (reference sequence). The CDR3 runs to 15 residues. Trimming removed 0 bases at V and 3 bases at J, with 12 bases between. The CDR3 is CASSLAGAVKETQYF. CDR3 in DNA: TGTGCCAGCAGCTTGGCGGGGGCCGTAAAAGAGACCCAGTACTTC.

Within the sample, this clonotype is hyperexpanded. The chain has TRBV12-3 or TRBV12-4 and TRBJ2-7, with a weak D call TRBD1 (6 bases). The ends were cut back, 6 bases at V and 12 bases at J, with 21 bases in the middle. This CDR3 spans 13 amino acids. CDR3 sequence reads: CASSLDRFAEVYF. The CDR3 coding sequence is TGTGCCAGCAGCCTGGACAGATTCGCAGAGGTGTACTTC.

The chain uses TRBV6-5 and TRBJ2-5; tentative D call: TRBD1 (6 bases). V was trimmed by 0 bases and J by 4 bases, leaving 12 bases between them. Germline CDR1 is MNHEY and CDR2 is SVGAGI. This CDR3 region has 15 residues. The CDR3 region has the DNA TGTGCCAGCAGTTACTCAACAGGGAACCGAGAGACCCAGTACTTC. The encoded protein is CASSYSTGNRETQYF.

CDR3 DNA sequence: TGCAGTGCTAGAGGGTGGGAGGGTCGGGCCTACAATGAGCAGTTCTTC. It encodes CSARGWEGRAYNEQFF. The rearrangement joins TRBV20-1 to TRBJ2-1; TRBD2 matches 7 bases. CDR3 size: 16 residues. The trim removed 1 base at V and 2 bases at J, leaving 8 bases unmatched. CDR1 is DFQATT and CDR2 is SNEGSKA in the germline V gene (reference sequence).

The gene calls are TRBV7-2 and TRBJ2-3; 10 nucleotides line up with TRBD1. Looked up from germline, CDR1 is SGHTA and CDR2 is FQGNSA. Losses at the gene ends were 6 bases for V and 4 bases for J; bases not matched to a gene: 10. The CDR3 has 16 amino acids. CDR3 in amino acids: CASRRTGTGVADTQYF. The CDR3 DNA sequence: TGTGCCAGCAGGAGAACCGGGACAGGGGTAGCAGATACGCAGTATTTT.

The chain recombines TRBV20-1 with TRBJ1-1; a weak D match, TRBD1 (6 bases). Germline V gene lookup returns CDR1 DFQATT and CDR2 SNEGSKA (reference sequence). The CDR3 extends over 16 amino acids. V was shortened by 0 bases and J by 5 bases, with 19 bases between the two germline ends. The CDR3 DNA reads TGCAGTGCTAGAGATCCCAGGGGCGAAGGTGCGACTGAAGCTTTCTTT. As protein: CSARDPRGEGATEAFF.

This clonotype was counted a few times. This chain joins TRBV21-1 and TRBJ1-1; TRBD1 reflects the table's D call only, with no check against the DNA. TRBV21-1 is described as a pseudogene. The CDR3 extends over 14 amino acids. This chain's CDR3 is CASSKTGVYAEAFF. The CDR3 DNA reads TGTGCCAGCAGCAAGACAGGGGTATACGCTGAAGCTTTCTTT.

The chain joins TRBV20-1 to TRBJ2-1; 8 positions match TRBD2. Germline CDR1 DFQATT, CDR2 SNEGSKA (reference sequence). The CDR3 is made up of 15 amino acids. V dropped 3 bases and J dropped 2; count of bases not matched to a gene: 6. The CDR3 spells CSASDGRAPYNEQFF. CDR3 in DNA: TGCAGTGCTAGTGACGGGAGGGCTCCCTACAATGAGCAGTTCTTC.

V is TRBV11-3 and J is TRBJ2-5; D not resolved. There are 15 residues in the CDR3. Germline CDR1 is SGHNT and CDR2 is YENEEA. Trimming took 6 bases from V and 2 from J, leaving 16 bases between them. The DNA for the CDR3 is TGTGCCAGCAGTAGGTGGGCGCTAGAACAAGAGACCCAGTACTTC. Protein: CASSRWALEQETQYF.

This chain links TRBV11-3 with TRBJ1-2; 8 positions agree with TRBD1. The germline V gene encodes CDR1 SGHNT and CDR2 YENEEA. CDR3 length: 14 amino acids. The junction had 10 bases not matched to a gene; V was cut back by 5 bases and J by 8 bases. CDR3 in amino acids: CASSPGQGRIGYTF. CDR3 nucleotide sequence: TGTGCCAGCAGCCCTGGACAGGGTAGGATCGGCTACACCTTC.

This clonotype has only one observation. The rearrangement uses TRBV2 and TRBJ2-5, with a weak D call TRBD2 (5 bases). Germline CDR1 reads SNHLY; CDR2 reads FYNNEI. The length of the CDR3 is 12 residues. V gave up 8 bases and J gave up 0 bases, with 7 bases separating them. The CDR3 sequence is CASREDQETQYF. CDR3 DNA: TGTGCCAGCCGGGAAGACCAAGAGACCCAGTACTTC.

CDR3 DNA sequence: TGTGCCAGCAGGTCGGTCGGGACGAAGCAGTACTTC. It specifies CASRSVGTKQYF. This chain joins TRBV2 and TRBJ2-7; perhaps D is TRBD1 or TRBD2 (5 bases each). This CDR3 comprises 12 residues. V was trimmed by 6 bases and J by 8 bases, leaving 14 bases between them. The germline gives CDR1 SNHLY, CDR2 FYNNEI. Full variable domain (remainder filled in from reference TRBV2 and TRBJ2-7): EPEVTQTPSHQVTQMGQEVILRCVPISNHLYFYWYRQILGQKVEFLVSFYNNEISEKSEIFDDQFSVERPDGSNFTLKIRSTKLEDSAMYFCASRSVGTKQYFGPGTRLTVT.

This chain connects TRBV5-8 to TRBJ1-1, with 9 bases lining up with TRBD1. Germline V gene data show CDR1 as SGHTS and CDR2 as YDEGEE. There are 17 residues in the CDR3. Trimming took 4 bases from V and 0 from J; bases not matched to a gene: 10. The CDR3 nucleotides are TGTGCCAGCAGCCCCAGGGTCCGGGACAGGGTGAACACTGAAGCTTTCTTT. Its translation is CASSPRVRDRVNTEAFF.

The gene calls are TRBV7-2 and TRBJ2-5; D is ambiguous. CDR1 is SGHTA, CDR2 FQGNSA, per germline. This CDR3 comprises 12 residues. V was clipped by 1 base and J by 4 bases, with 4 bases between them. The CDR3 nucleotides read TGTGCCAGCAGCTTAGATCGAGAGACCCAGTACTTC. Translated: CASSLDRETQYF.

This rearrangement joins TRBV7-3 to TRBJ2-7, with D tentatively TRBD1 or TRBD2 (5 bases each). Germline CDR1 SGHTA, CDR2 FQGTGA. V lost 4 bases to trimming and J lost 3 bases, with 10 bases between them. The CDR3 spans 13 residues. CDR3 sequence: CASSSRDGYEQYF. In DNA form, the CDR3 reads TGTGCCAGCAGCTCCCGGGACGGCTACGAGCAGTACTTC.

The chain has TRBV6-1 and TRBJ2-3; 12 positions agree with TRBD2. The CDR3 spans 16 residues. Germline CDR1 MNHNS, CDR2 SASEGT. Germline trimming cut 6 bases from V and 5 bases from J; bases unmatched to any gene: 9. This CDR3 reads CASRVLAGGPGDTQYF. The CDR3, as DNA: TGTGCCAGCAGAGTGCTAGCGGGAGGGCCCGGAGATACGCAGTATTTT.